Here is one TCR beta chain with its context. The sample is drawn from a study of CD8+ T cells in alopecia areata. Overall study: Tofacitinib continued for 6 to 18 months and was then withheld for 6 months.

The CDR3 extends over 14 amino acids. The germline gives CDR1 ENHRY, CDR2 SYGVKD. Trimming pared 6 bases from V and 1 base from J, leaving 12 bases between. Extracted from the samples, RNA was reverse transcribed into cDNA to serve as the sequencing template. Clones were sequenced by immunoSEQ multiplex PCR, and TCRdb holds only the in-frame ones, with some missing. Seen here are 110,000 to 150,000 clones, about 60% observed once, and the top ten hold under 8%. The sample here was CD4+ T cells sorted from blood, taken at week 0. The chain employs TRBV10-3 and TRBJ1-1, with D possibly being TRBD1 (5 bases). This clonotype originated in a human donor with alopecia areata. CDR3 coding DNA: TGTGCCATCAGCTCACAGGAGGGGAACACTGAAGCTTTCTTT. Its protein product is CAISSQEGNTEAFF.